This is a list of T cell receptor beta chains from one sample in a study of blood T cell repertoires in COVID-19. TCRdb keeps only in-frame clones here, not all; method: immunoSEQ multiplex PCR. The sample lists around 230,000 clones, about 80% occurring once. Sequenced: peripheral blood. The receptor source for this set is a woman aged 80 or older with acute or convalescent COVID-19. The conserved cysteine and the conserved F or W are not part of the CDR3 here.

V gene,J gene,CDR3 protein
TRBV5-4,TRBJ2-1,ASSFRQGGSYNEQF
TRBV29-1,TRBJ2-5,SVEVGRETQY
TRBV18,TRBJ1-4,ASSPNLQGTDEKLF
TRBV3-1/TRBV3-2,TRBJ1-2,ASSPGGGLGGYT
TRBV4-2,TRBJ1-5,ASSLRGTGDHQPQH
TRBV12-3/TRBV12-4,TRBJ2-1,ASLVTGYNEQF
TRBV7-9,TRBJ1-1,ASSLIQGSTEAF
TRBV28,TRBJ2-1,ASSPSGGLAGDNEQF
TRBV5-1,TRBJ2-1,ASSGSGGPPSYNEQF
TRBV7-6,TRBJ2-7,ASSSSGTDHYEQY
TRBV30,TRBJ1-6,AWSRRGRTNYSPLH